A selection of T cell receptor beta chains follows, all from one sample in a study of low-dose radiotherapy and immunotherapy resistance in tumors. TCRdb called the reads again in MiXCR, with one record for every CDR3 protein. Of 75,000 to 95,000 distinct CDR3 sequences listed, under 20% are singletons. This material consisted of PBMCs, taken before treatment. These receptors were collected from a male donor with prostate cancer. Each CDR3 is given without its conserved first and last residue. Each record gives: J gene, V gene, CDR3 protein.

J: TRBJ1-2; V: TRBV30; CDR3: ACPTGAGYGYT
J: TRBJ2-7; V: TRBV4-2; CDR3: ASSQETSGGAYEQY
J: TRBJ2-3; V: TRBV9; CDR3: ASSVEVMGGPADTQY
J: TRBJ2-1; V: TRBV14; CDR3: ASSQEDRYNEQF
J: TRBJ1-1; V: TRBV6-5; CDR3: ASSRGTDTEAF
J: TRBJ2-1; V: TRBV28; CDR3: ASSLYTGFGEKGNEQF
J: TRBJ2-7; V: TRBV11-3; CDR3: ASSPRQGSHEQY
J: TRBJ2-5; V: TRBV5-6; CDR3: ASSPRRVPGSQY
J: TRBJ2-5; V: TRBV20-1; CDR3: SARTGAQETQY
J: TRBJ1-5; V: TRBV11-2; CDR3: ASSPRGVGNQPQH
J: TRBJ1-6; V: TRBV6-5; CDR3: ASSYVAGQDHYNSPLH
J: TRBJ2-5; V: TRBV27; CDR3: ASALASQETQY
J: TRBJ2-1; V: TRBV30; CDR3: AWRAGLGAYNEQF
J: TRBJ1-2; V: TRBV7-8; CDR3: ASSPVGGYGYT
J: TRBJ1-5; V: TRBV19; CDR3: ASSAAGGRRQPQH
J: TRBJ2-2; V: TRBV5-1; CDR3: ASSSGTAANTGELF
J: TRBJ2-7; V: TRBV2; CDR3: ASSSLAGGDYEQY
J: TRBJ1-6; V: TRBV10-3; CDR3: AISDGGPVPLH
J: TRBJ2-5; V: TRBV12-3/TRBV12-4; CDR3: ASTLGTGRETQY
J: TRBJ1-2; V: TRBV19; CDR3: ASSMGWGQQGMNYGYT
J: TRBJ2-2; V: TRBV28; CDR3: ASTTKGGTVLAGELF
J: TRBJ2-1; V: TRBV28; CDR3: ASSLLGTGLNEQF
J: TRBJ2-7; V: TRBV12-3/TRBV12-4; CDR3: ASSFRQGAYEQY
J: TRBJ2-7; V: TRBV7-9; CDR3: ASSSSGDSSYEQY
J: TRBJ2-5; V: TRBV29-1; CDR3: SARRASGETQY
J: TRBJ1-5; V: TRBV5-1; CDR3: ASSYLTTGVNQPQH
J: TRBJ1-2; V: TRBV14; CDR3: ASSLKRDYGYT
J: TRBJ1-2; V: TRBV4-3; CDR3: ASSQEFYSAYGYT
J: TRBJ2-7; V: TRBV19; CDR3: ASSDRQVYEQY
J: TRBJ1-5; V: TRBV19; CDR3: ASSGTDGGVVQPQH
J: TRBJ2-5; V: TRBV5-4; CDR3: ASNLGGPLAASYNEQY
J: TRBJ1-3; V: TRBV28; CDR3: ASSSRQSGNTIY
J: TRBJ2-2; V: TRBV5-4; CDR3: ASSPWASGNTGELF
J: TRBJ1-5; V: TRBV3-1; CDR3: ASSQPDSPGQPQH
J: TRBJ2-3; V: TRBV7-2; CDR3: ASSLGTSADTQY
J: TRBJ2-7; V: TRBV30; CDR3: AWSELAGGKTYEQY